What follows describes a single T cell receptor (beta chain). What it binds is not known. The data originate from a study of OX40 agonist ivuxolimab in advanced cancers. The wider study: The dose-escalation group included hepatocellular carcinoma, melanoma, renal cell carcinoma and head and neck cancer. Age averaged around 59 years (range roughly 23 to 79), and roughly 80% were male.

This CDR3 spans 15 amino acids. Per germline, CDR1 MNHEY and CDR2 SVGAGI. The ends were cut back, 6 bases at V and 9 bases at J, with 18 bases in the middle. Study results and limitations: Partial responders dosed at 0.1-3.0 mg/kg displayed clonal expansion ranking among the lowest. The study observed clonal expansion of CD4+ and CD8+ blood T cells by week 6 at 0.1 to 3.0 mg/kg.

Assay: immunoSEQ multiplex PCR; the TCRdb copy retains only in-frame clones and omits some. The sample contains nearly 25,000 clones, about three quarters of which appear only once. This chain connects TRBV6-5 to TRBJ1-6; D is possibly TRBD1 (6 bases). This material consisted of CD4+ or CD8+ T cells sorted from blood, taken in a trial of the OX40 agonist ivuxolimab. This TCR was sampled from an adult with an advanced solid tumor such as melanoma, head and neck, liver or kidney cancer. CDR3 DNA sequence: TGTGCCAGCAGACAGGGAGCACAGAGCGGTTCACCCCTCCACTTT. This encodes CASRQGAQSGSPLHF.